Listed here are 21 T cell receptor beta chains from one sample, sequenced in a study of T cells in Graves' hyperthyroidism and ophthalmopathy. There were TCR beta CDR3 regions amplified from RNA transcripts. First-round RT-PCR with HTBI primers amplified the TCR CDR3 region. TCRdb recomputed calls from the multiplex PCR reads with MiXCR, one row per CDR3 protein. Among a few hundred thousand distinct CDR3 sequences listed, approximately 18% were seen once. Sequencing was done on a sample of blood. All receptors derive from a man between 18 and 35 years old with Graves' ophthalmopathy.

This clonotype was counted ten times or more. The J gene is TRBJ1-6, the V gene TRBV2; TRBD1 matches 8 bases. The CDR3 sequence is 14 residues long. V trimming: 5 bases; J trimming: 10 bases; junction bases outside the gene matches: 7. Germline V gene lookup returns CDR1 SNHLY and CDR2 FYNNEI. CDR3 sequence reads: CASSWAGGPSPLHF. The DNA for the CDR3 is TGTGCCAGCAGTTGGGCAGGGGGCCCGTCACCCCTCCACTTT.

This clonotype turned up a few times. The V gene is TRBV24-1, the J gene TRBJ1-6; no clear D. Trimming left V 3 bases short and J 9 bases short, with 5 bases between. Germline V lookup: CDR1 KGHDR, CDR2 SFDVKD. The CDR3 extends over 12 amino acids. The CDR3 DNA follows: TGTGCCACCAGTGATGGCGGTTCACCCCTCCACTTT. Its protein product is CATSDGGSPLHF.

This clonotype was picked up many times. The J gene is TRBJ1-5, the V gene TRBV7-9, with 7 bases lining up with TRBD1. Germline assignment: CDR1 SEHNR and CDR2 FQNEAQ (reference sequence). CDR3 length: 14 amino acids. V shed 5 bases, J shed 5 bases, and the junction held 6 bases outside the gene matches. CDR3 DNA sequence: TGTGCCAGCAGCGCACAGGGGACGGATCAGCCCCAGCATTTT. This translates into CASSAQGTDQPQHF. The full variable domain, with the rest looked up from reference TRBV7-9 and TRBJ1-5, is DTGVSQNPRHKITKRGQNVTFRCDPISEHNRLYWYRQTLGQGPEFLTYFQNEAQLEKSRLLSDRFSAERPKGSFSTLEIQRTEQGDSAMYLCASSAQGTDQPQHFGDGTRLSIL.

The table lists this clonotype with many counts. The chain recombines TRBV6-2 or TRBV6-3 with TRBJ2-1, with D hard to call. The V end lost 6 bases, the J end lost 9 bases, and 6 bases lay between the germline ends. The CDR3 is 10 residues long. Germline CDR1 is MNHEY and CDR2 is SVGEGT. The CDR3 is CASRSIEQFF. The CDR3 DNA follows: TGTGCCAGCAGGAGTATTGAGCAGTTCTTC.

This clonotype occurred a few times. CDR3 sequence (DNA): TGTGCCAGCAGCCAAGGAGTGGTAGGGGGAGCCTACGAGCAGTACTTC. It translates to CASSQGVVGGAYEQYF. V gene TRBV3-1 combines with J gene TRBJ2-7; a possible D gene is TRBD1 (6 bases). Trimming removed 1 base from V and 2 bases from J, with 15 bases in between. CDR1 is LGHDT, CDR2 YNNKEL, per germline (reference sequence). This CDR3 contains 16 residues.

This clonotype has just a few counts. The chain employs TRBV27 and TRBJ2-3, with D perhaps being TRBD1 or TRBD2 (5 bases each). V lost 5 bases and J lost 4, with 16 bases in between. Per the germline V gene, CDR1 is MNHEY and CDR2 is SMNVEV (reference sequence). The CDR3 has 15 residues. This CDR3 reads CASSPWGTSADTQYF. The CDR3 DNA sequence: TGTGCCAGCAGTCCCTGGGGGACCTCGGCAGATACGCAGTATTTT.

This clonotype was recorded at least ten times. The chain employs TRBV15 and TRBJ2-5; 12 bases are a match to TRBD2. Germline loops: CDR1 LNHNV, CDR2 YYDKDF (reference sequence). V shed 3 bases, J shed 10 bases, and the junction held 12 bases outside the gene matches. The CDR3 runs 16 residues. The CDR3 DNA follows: TGTGCCACCAGCAGGACTAGCGGGGGCCTTCCAATGGACCAGTACTTC. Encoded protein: CATSRTSGGLPMDQYF.

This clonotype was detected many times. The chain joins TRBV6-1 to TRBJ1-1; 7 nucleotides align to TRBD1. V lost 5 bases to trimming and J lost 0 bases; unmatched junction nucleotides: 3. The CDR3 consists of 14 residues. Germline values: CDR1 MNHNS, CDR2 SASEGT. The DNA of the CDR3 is TGTGCCAGCAGTCCGACAGGGTTGAACACTGAAGCTTTCTTT. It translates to CASSPTGLNTEAFF.

CDR3 DNA sequence: TGCAGTGCTAGAGCCATGGGGGGGCTGGGGGGTGAGCAGTTCTTC. It is translated as CSARAMGGLGGEQFF. The gene calls are TRBV20-1 and TRBJ2-1; tentative D call: TRBD2 (7 bases). Per the germline V gene, CDR1 is DFQATT and CDR2 is SNEGSKA (reference sequence). Trimming took off 1 base at V and 9 bases at J, with 19 bases between the two ends. CDR3 length: 15 amino acids.

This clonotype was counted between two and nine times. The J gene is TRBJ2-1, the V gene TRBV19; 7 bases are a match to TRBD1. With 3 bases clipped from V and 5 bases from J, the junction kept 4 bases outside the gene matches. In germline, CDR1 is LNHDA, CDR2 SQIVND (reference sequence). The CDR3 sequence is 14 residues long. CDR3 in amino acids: CASSIRDRNNEQFF. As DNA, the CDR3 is TGTGCCAGTAGTATCCGGGACAGAAACAATGAGCAGTTCTTC.

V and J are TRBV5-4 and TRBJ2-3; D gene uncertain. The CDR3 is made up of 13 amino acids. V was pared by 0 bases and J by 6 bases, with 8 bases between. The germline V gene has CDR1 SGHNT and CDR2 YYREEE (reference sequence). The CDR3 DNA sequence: TGTGCCAGCAGCTTGGTCGACCGGGATACGCAGTATTTT. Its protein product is CASSLVDRDTQYF.

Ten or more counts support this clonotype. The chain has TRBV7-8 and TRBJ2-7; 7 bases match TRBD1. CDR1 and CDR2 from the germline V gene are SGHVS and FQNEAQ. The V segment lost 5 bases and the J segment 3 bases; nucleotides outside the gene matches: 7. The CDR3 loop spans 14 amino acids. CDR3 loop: CASSPFGQDYEQYF. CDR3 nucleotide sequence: TGTGCCAGCAGCCCTTTTGGACAGGACTACGAGCAGTACTTC.

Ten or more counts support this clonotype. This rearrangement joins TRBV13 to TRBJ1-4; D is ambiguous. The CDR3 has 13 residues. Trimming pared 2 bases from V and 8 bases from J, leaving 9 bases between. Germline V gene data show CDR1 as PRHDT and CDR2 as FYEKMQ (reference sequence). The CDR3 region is CASSLIVKEKLFF. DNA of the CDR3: TGTGCCAGCAGCTTAATTGTGAAGGAAAAACTGTTTTTT.

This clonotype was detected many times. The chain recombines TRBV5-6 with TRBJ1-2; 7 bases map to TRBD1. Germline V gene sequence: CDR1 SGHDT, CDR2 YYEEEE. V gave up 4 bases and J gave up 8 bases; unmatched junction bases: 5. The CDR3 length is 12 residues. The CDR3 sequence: CASSPGTAGYTF. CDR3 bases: TGTGCCAGCAGCCCGGGGACAGCCGGCTACACCTTC.

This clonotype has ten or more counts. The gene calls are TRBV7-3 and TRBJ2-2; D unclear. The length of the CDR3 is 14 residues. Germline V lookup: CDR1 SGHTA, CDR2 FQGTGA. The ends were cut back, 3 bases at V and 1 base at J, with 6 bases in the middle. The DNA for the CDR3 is TGTGCCAGCAGCTTTGACTGGAACACCGGGGAGCTGTTTTTT. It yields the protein CASSFDWNTGELFF.

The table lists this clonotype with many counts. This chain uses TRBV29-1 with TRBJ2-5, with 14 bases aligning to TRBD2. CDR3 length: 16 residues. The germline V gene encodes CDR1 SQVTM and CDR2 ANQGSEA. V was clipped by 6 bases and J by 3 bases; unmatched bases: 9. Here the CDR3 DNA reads TGCAGCGTCCCTATAGGGGGACTAGCGGGGGAAGAGACCCAGTACTTC. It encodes CSVPIGGLAGEETQYF.

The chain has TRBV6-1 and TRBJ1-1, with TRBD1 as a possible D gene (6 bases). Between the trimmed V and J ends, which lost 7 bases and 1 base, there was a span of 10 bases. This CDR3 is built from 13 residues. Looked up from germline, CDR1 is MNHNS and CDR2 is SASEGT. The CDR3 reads CASNLGQNTEAFF. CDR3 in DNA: TGTGCCAGCAACTTGGGACAGAACACTGAAGCTTTCTTT.

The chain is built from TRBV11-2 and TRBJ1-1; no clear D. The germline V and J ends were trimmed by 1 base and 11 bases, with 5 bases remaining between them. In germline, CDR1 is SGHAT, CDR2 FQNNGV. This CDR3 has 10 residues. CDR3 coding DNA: TGTGCCAGCAGCTTAGGGACGGCTTTCTTT. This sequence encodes CASSLGTAFF.

The CDR3 region has the DNA TGTGCCAGCAGTGCACGGACTAGCGGGGGGGCCTTACCCTTCAATGAGCAGTTCTTC. Protein sequence: CASSARTSGGALPFNEQFF. The chain recombines TRBV6-1 with TRBJ2-1; 15 bases are shared with TRBD2. Germline-derived CDR1 and CDR2 are MNHNS and SASEGT. The CDR3 contains 19 residues. V was clipped by 4 bases and J by 6 bases; unmatched bases: 13.

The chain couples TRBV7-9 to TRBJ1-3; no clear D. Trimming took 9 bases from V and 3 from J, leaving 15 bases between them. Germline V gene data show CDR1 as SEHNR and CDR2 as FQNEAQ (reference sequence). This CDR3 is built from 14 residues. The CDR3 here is CARIRTDDGNTIYF. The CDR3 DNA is TGTGCCAGGATAAGGACGGATGATGGAAACACCATATATTTT. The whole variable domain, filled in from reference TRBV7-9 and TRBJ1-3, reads DTGVSQNPRHKITKRGQNVTFRCDPISEHNRLYWYRQTLGQGPEFLTYFQNEAQLEKSRLLSDRFSAERPKGSFSTLEIQRTEQGDSAMYLCARIRTDDGNTIYFGEGSWLTVV.

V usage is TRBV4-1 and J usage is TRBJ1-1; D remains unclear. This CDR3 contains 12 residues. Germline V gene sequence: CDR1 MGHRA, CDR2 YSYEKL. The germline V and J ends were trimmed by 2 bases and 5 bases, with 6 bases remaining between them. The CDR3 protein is CASSQLRTEAFF. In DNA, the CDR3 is TGCGCCAGCAGCCAATTGAGGACTGAAGCTTTCTTT.